The clone carrying this T cell receptor (beta chain) was seen once. This entry comes from a study of blood T cell repertoires in COVID-19. Background on the study: There were acute and convalescent COVID-19 samples, and they came from the United States, Italy and Spain.

Authors' analysis steps: Nucleated cell number was recorded as an estimate derived from reference gene primer amplification. TCRdb's copy holds only in-frame clones and misses some; the assay was immunoSEQ multiplex PCR. The D gene and trimming were derived from the DNA, and the V and J assignments and clone size from that table. Here the sample spans around 100,000 clones, 84% being singletons. V lost 1 base and J lost 4, with 7 bases in between. CDR1 MNHNS and CDR2 SASEGT come from the germline V gene. The CDR3 length is 13 residues. Sample: peripheral blood. This receptor was taken from a human donor in a cohort sampled during active COVID-19. J is TRBJ1-2 and V is TRBV6-1, with D possibly being TRBD1 (5 bases). For the CDR3, the DNA is TGTGCCAGCAGTGAAGAAGGGGTCTATGGCTACACCTTC. Translation gives CASSEEGVYGYTF.